A selection of T cell receptor beta chains follows, all from one sample in a study of response to subunit inactivated influenza vaccine. TCRdb re-derived calls from the RT-PCR reads in MiXCR, one entry per CDR3 protein. The sample has roughly 780,000 distinct CDR3 sequences, about 18% seen once; the top ten hold about a tenth. The sequences come from PBMCs from blood, collected approximately 5 days after vaccination. These TCRs come from a man between 50 and 59 years old who received an inactivated influenza vaccine. Both conserved end residues are part of each CDR3. D genes are given only for firm matches. Rows give clone size only sometimes, using once, few, many, or a class for an expanded clone.

J gene,V gene,clone size,D gene,CDR3 DNA,CDR3 protein
TRBJ1-2,TRBV12-3/TRBV12-4,few,-,TGTGCCAGCAGTTTATTTGGGGGCGGCTACACCTTC,CASSLFGGGYTF
TRBJ2-2,TRBV12-3/TRBV12-4,few,-,TGTGCCAGCAGTTTAACGGGAAGGAGAACCGGGGAGCTGTTTTTT,CASSLTGRRTGELFF
TRBJ2-2,TRBV20-1,-,-,TGCAGTGCTAGCCCCAACGGCAAGGCCGGGGAGCTGTTTTTT,CSASPNGKAGELFF
TRBJ2-3,TRBV7-3,few,TRBD2,TGTGCCAGCAGCTTAAGGACTTGGGGGACTAGCGGGTACCTAGCCTGGAACACAGATACGCAGTATTTT,CASSLRTWGTSGYLAWNTDTQYF
TRBJ2-6,TRBV27,-,-,TGTGCCAGCAGTTTATCCTCCAGGACTGGGGCCAACGTCCTGACTTTC,CASSLSSRTGANVLTF
TRBJ2-1,TRBV9,many,-,TGTGCCAGCACGTCGTTGGGGATGCAGTTCTTC,CASTSLGMQFF
TRBJ1-2,TRBV7-9,few,-,TGTGCCAGCAGCTTAGCAATGACAAACTATGGCTACACCTTC,CASSLAMTNYGYTF
TRBJ2-7,TRBV20-1,-,-,TGCAGTGCAATAAGGGGGGCGCGGGTTCCCGGCGAGCAGTACTTC,CSAIRGARVPGEQYF
TRBJ1-5,TRBV12-3/TRBV12-4,few,-,TGTGCCAGCAGTTTCGGTCATCAGCCCCAGCATTTT,CASSFGHQPQHF
TRBJ2-1,TRBV30,few,TRBD2,TGTGCCTGGAGGAACCTAGCGGGAGGCCTCAATGAGCAGTTCTTC,CAWRNLAGGLNEQFF
TRBJ2-7,TRBV18,-,-,TGTGCCAGCTCACGAACAGGGAGTTCTCAGTACGAGCAGTACTTC,CASSRTGSSQYEQYF
TRBJ1-5,TRBV5-1,-,TRBD1,TGCGCCAGCAGCCCGGACAGGCCTGATCAGCCCCAGCATTTT,CASSPDRPDQPQHF